This T cell receptor (beta chain) was found in a study of shared clonotypes between healthy human individuals. Study background: The plates for each donor numbered three CD4 naive, three CD4 memory, two CD8 naive and one CD8 memory. Points from the study as a whole: How much donors shared clonotypes was expected to be affected by sequencing depth.

Clones were read by immunoSEQ multiplex PCR, and TCRdb kept only the in-frame ones, dropping some. Of under 1 million clones listed, 92% are singletons. Terminally differentiated effector memory CD45RA+ cells were excluded from the naive CD8 cells, which were CD45RO-negative and positively selected for CCR7. Donors comprised healthy HIV-negative adults lacking recent acute infections or vaccinations. Looked up from germline, CDR1 is GTSNPN and CDR2 is SVGIG (reference sequence). Trimming left V 3 bases short and J 3 bases short, with 12 bases between. The CDR3 is 13 amino acids. Regarding this clone: Antigen unknown.

The receptor comes from a man in his thirties or forties in good health. Sequenced input: naive CD8+ T cells sorted from blood. The chain has TRBV30 and TRBJ2-7; TRBD1 is a possible D gene (6 bases). The CDR3 loop is CAWSYRDLYEQYF. In DNA, the CDR3 is TGTGCCTGGAGCTACAGGGACCTCTACGAGCAGTACTTC. Supplemented by reference TRBV30 and TRBJ2-7, the full variable domain reads SQTIHQWPATLVQPVGSPLSLECTVEGTSNPNLYWYRQAAGRGLQLLFYSVGIGQISSEVPQNLSASRPQDRQFILSSKKLLLSDSGFYLCAWSYRDLYEQYFGPGTRLTVT.